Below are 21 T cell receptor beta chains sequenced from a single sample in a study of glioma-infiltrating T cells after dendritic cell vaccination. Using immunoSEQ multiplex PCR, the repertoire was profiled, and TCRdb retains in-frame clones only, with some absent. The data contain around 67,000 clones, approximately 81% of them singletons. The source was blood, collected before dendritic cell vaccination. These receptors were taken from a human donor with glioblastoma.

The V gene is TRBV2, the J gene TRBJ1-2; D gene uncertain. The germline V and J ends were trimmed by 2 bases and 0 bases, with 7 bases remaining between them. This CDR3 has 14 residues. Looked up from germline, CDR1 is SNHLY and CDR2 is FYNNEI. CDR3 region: CASSEIPANYGYTF. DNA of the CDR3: TGTGCCAGCAGTGAAATTCCGGCTAACTATGGCTACACCTTC.

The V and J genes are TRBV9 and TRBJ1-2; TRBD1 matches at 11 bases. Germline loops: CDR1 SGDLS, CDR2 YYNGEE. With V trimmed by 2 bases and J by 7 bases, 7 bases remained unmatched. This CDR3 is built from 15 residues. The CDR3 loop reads CASSVGTGGEAGYTF. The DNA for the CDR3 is TGTGCCAGCAGCGTCGGGACAGGGGGGGAAGCTGGCTACACCTTC.

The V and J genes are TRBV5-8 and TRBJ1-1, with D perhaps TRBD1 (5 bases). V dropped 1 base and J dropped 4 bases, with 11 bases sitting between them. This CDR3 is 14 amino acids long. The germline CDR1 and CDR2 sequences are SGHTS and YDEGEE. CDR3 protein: CASSLQGGSTEAFF. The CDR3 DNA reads TGTGCCAGCAGCTTGCAGGGAGGGAGCACTGAAGCTTTCTTT. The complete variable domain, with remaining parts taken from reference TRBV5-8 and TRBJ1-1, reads EAGVTQSPTHLIKTRGQQATLRCSPISGHTSVYWYQQALGLGLQFLLWYDEGEERNRGNFPPRFSGRQFPNYSSELNVNALELEDSALYLCASSLQGGSTEAFFGQGTRLTVV.

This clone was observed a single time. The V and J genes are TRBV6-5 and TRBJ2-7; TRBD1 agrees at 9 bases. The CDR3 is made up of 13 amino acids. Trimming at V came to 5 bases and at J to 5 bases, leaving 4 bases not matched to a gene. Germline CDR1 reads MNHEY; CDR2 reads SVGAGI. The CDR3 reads CASSRDRGNEQYF. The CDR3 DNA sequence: TGTGCCAGCAGTCGAGACAGGGGGAACGAGCAGTACTTC.

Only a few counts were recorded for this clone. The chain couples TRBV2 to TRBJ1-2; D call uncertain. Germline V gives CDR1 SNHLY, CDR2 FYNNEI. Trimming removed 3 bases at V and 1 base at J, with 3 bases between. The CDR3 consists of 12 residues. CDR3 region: CASSDVNYGYTF. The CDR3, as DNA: TGTGCCAGCAGTGACGTTAACTATGGCTACACCTTC.

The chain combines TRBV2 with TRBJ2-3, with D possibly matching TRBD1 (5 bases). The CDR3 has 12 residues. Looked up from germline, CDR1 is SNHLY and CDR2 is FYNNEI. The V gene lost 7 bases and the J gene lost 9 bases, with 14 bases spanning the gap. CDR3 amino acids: CASKLGEFTQYF. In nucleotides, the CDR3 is TGTGCCAGCAAATTAGGGGAATTCACGCAGTATTTT.

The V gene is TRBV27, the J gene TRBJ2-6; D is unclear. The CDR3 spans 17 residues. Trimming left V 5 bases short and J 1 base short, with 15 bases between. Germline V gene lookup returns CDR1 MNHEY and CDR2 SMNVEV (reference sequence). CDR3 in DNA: TGTGCCAGCAGTACCCTCTCAGGTGTGTCTGGGGCCAACGTCCTGACTTTC. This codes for CASSTLSGVSGANVLTF.

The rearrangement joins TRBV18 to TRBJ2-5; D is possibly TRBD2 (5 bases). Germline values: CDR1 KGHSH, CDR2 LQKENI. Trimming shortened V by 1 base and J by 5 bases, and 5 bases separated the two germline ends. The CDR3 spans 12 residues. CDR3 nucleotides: TGTGCCAGCTCACCACGGACTGAGACCCAGTACTTC. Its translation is CASSPRTETQYF.

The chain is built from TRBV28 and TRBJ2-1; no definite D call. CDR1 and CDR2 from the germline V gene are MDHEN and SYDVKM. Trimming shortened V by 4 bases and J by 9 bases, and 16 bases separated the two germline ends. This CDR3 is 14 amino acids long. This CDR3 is CASSSNHQRREQFF. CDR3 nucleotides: TGTGCCAGCAGTTCTAATCATCAGAGGCGTGAGCAGTTCTTC. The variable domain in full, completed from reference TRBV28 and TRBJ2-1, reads DVKVTQSSRYLVKRTGEKVFLECVQDMDHENMFWYRQDPGLGLRLIYFSYDVKMKEKGDIPEGYSVSREKKERFSLILESASTNQTSMYLCASSSNHQRREQFFGPGTRLTVL.

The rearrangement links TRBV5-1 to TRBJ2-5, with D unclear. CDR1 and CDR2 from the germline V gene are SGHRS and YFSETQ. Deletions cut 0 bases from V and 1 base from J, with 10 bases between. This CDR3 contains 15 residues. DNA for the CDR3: TGCGCCAGCAGCTTGGACCCCGCAGGCCAAGAGACCCAGTACTTC. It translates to CASSLDPAGQETQYF. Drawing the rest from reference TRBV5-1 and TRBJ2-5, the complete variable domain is KAGVTQTPRYLIKTRGQQVTLSCSPISGHRSVSWYQQTPGQGLQFLFEYFSETQRNKGNFPGRFSGRQFSNSRSEMNVSTLELGDSALYLCASSLDPAGQETQYFGPGTRLLVL.

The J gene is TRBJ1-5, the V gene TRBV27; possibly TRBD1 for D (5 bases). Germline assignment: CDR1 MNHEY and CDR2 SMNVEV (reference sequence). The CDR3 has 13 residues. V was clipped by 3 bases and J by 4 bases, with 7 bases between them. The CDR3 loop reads CASSFRGNQPQHF. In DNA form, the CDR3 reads TGTGCCAGCAGTTTCCGGGGGAATCAGCCCCAGCATTTT.

For the CDR3, the DNA is TGCGCCAGCAGCCCCACAGGGAACACTGAAGCTTTCTTT. Translating gives CASSPTGNTEAFF. The V call is TRBV5-1, the J call TRBJ1-1, with D possibly matching TRBD1 (5 bases). Between the trimmed V and J ends, which lost 4 bases and 1 base, there was a span of 8 bases. Germline V gene data show CDR1 as SGHRS and CDR2 as YFSETQ. The CDR3 spans 13 residues.

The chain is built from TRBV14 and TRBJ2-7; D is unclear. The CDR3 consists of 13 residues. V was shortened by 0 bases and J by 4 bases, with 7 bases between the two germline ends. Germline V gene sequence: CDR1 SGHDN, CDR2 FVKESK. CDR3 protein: CASSQDLGYEQYF. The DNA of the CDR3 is TGTGCCAGCAGCCAAGATCTAGGTTACGAGCAGTACTTC.

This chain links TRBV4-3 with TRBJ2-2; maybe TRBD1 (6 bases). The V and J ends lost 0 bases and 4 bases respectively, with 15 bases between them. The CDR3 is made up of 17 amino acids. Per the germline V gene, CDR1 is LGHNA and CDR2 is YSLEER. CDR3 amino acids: CASSQDAGAPRTGELFF. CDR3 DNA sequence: TGCGCCAGCAGCCAAGATGCAGGGGCGCCCCGCACCGGGGAGCTGTTTTTT.

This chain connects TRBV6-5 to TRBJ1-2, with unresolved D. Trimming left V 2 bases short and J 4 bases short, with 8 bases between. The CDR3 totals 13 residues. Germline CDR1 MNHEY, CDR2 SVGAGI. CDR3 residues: CASSYGDSYGYTF. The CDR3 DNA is TGTGCCAGCAGTTACGGAGACTCCTATGGCTACACCTTC.

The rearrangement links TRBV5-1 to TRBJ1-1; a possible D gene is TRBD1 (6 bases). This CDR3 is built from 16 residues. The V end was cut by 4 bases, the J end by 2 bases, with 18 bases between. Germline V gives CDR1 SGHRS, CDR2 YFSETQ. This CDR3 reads CASSPLDSRKNTEAFF. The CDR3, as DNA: TGCGCCAGCAGCCCGTTGGACAGCCGAAAAAACACTGAAGCTTTCTTT.

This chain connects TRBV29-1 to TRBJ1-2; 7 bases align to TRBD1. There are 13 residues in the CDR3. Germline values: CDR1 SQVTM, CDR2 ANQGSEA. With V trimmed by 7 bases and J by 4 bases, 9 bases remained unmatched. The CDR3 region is CSAGTAGPYGYTF. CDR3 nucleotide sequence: TGCAGCGCCGGGACAGCCGGCCCCTATGGCTACACCTTC.

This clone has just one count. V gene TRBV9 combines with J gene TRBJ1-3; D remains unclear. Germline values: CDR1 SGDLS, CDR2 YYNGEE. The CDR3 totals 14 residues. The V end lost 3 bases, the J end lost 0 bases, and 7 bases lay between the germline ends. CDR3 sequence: CASSDRGSGNTIYF. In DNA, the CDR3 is TGTGCCAGCAGCGACCGGGGCTCTGGAAACACCATATATTTT.

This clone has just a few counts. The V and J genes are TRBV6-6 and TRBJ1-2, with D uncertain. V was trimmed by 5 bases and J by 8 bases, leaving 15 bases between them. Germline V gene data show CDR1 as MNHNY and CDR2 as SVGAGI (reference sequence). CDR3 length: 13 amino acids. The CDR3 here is CASSLRGDGGYTF. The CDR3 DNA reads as TGTGCCAGCAGTCTACGAGGAGATGGGGGCTACACCTTC.

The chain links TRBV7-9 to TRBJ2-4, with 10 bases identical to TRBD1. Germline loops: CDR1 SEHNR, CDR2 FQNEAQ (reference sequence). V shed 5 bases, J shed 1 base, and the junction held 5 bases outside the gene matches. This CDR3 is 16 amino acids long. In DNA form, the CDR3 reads TGTGCCAGCAGCCGAGGGACAGGGGTGGCCAAAAACATTCAGTACTTC. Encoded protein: CASSRGTGVAKNIQYF.

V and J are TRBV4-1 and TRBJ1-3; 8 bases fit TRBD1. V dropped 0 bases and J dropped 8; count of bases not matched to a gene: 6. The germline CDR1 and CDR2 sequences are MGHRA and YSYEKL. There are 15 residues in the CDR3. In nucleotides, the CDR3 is TGCGCCAGCAGCCAAGATTATAACAGGGGGGACACCATATATTTT. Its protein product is CASSQDYNRGDTIYF.